These 19 T cell receptor beta chains share one sample of origin, sequenced in a study of radiation and T cells in renal cell carcinoma (dated by TCRdb to 2018 to 2020). The time point label here, explained by the study, means: baseline pretreatment blood. Per the publication, the treatment or condition label means: 15 Gy SBRT to primary tumor, nephrectomy 4 weeks later. The method behind the library was the immunoSEQ multiplex PCR assay. TCRdb took this table from immuneACCESS and kept in-frame rearrangements with V and J called. Such tables lack part of the clones; where checked against another copy, unresolved V genes explain under half of the gap, and the rest is unexplained. The sample table shows 130,000 to 150,000 clones, and roughly nine tenths are seen once. The ten largest clones take up 4.1% of the sample. The sequencing used blood, collected from a patient whose treatment included radiotherapy and nephrectomy. The receptors here all came from a woman in her 70s with renal cell carcinoma.

This clone has just one count. The chain combines TRBV7-3 with TRBJ2-7; a weak D match, TRBD2 (5 bases). Trimming left V 5 bases short and J 6 bases short, with 20 bases between. CDR3 length: 15 amino acids. Looked up from germline, CDR1 is SGHTA and CDR2 is FQGTGA. The CDR3, as DNA: TGTGCCAGCAGCCCCAACAGCGGCGCCCTGGTCGAGCAGTACTTC. Protein product: CASSPNSGALVEQYF.

The chain uses TRBV7-2 and TRBJ2-7; no clear D. This CDR3 contains 13 residues. From germline, CDR1 is SGHTA and CDR2 FQGNSA. V lost 1 base to trimming and J lost 3 bases, with 7 bases between them. For the CDR3, the DNA is TGTGCCAGCAGCTTAGAGGTTATCTACGAGCAGTACTTC. This encodes CASSLEVIYEQYF.

The rearrangement uses TRBV28 and TRBJ2-7; D may be TRBD1 (6 bases). CDR1 MDHEN and CDR2 SYDVKM come from the germline V gene. The CDR3 contains 17 residues. Trimming stripped 3 bases from V and 0 bases from J, with 18 bases between. Here the CDR3 reads CASSFPLRQENSYEQYF. DNA of the CDR3: TGTGCCAGCAGTTTTCCCCTTCGACAGGAAAACTCCTACGAGCAGTACTTC.

Note on this clone: One end of the junction does not line up with germline, which may come from a read error. The chain combines TRBV5-4 with TRBJ2-1; D gene ambiguous. CDR1 is SGHNT and CDR2 is YYREEE in the germline V gene (reference sequence). The CDR3 runs to 11 residues. DNA for the CDR3: TGTGCCAGCAGCGGAAACAATGAACAGTTCTTC. Protein product: CASSGNNEQFF.

The rearrangement links TRBV9 to TRBJ2-1, with D hard to call. CDR3 length: 13 amino acids. Looked up from germline, CDR1 is SGDLS and CDR2 is YYNGEE. Trimming removed 1 base at V and 1 base at J, with 3 bases between. The CDR3 loop reads CASSVMSYNEQFF. Here the CDR3 DNA reads TGTGCCAGCAGCGTAATGTCCTACAATGAGCAGTTCTTC.

This sequence joins TRBV25-1 and TRBJ1-5; TRBD1 matches 12 bases. The CDR3 runs to 16 residues. Per the germline V gene, CDR1 is MGHDK and CDR2 is SYGVNS. V trimming: 4 bases; J trimming: 7 bases; junction bases outside the gene matches: 8. The CDR3 is CASSGPGTGGRQPQHF. The CDR3 DNA reads TGTGCCAGCAGTGGACCCGGGACAGGGGGCAGGCAGCCCCAGCATTTT.

J is TRBJ1-4 and V is TRBV27, with TRBD1 as a possible D gene (6 bases). V was cut by 5 bases and J by 2 bases, with 12 bases left in between. Per germline, CDR1 MNHEY and CDR2 SMNVEV (reference sequence). The CDR3 consists of 15 residues. CDR3 residues: CASSLTGSTNEKLFF. In DNA, the CDR3 is TGTGCCAGCAGTCTTACAGGGTCTACTAATGAAAAACTGTTTTTT.

V gene TRBV27 combines with J gene TRBJ2-1; 11 bases map to TRBD2. V dropped 2 bases and J dropped 0; count of bases not matched to a gene: 9. This CDR3 has 19 residues. Germline lookup yields CDR1 MNHEY and CDR2 SMNVEV (reference sequence). The CDR3 loop is CASSLGGSGGVSSYNEQFF. CDR3 sequence (DNA): TGTGCCAGCAGTTTAGGAGGTAGCGGGGGGGTTAGCTCCTACAATGAGCAGTTCTTC.

The rearrangement joins TRBV4-1 to TRBJ1-1; TRBD1 is a possible D gene (6 bases). Trimming removed 3 bases at V and 3 bases at J, with 8 bases between. CDR3 length: 13 amino acids. Per the germline V gene, CDR1 is MGHRA and CDR2 is YSYEKL. This CDR3 reads CASSHPGDTEAFF. The CDR3, as DNA: TGCGCCAGCAGCCATCCAGGGGACACTGAAGCTTTCTTT.

J is TRBJ2-5 and V is TRBV4-1; D is unresolved. This CDR3 comprises 15 residues. Germline CDR1 reads MGHRA; CDR2 reads YSYEKL. The V and J ends lost 0 bases and 4 bases respectively, with 12 bases between them. The CDR3 is CASSQEGMGRETQYF. The CDR3 DNA is TGCGCCAGCAGCCAAGAGGGAATGGGAAGAGAGACCCAGTACTTC.

This sequence joins TRBV6-5 and TRBJ1-2; 7 bases are shared with TRBD1. Germline CDR1 is MNHEY and CDR2 is SVGAGI. V trimming: 0 bases; J trimming: 7 bases; junction bases outside the gene matches: 11. The CDR3 is 16 amino acids. CDR3 in amino acids: CASSYSPRGGAGGYTF. The CDR3 region has the DNA TGTGCCAGCAGTTACTCCCCCCGAGGGGGCGCGGGTGGCTACACCTTC.

The V and J genes are TRBV7-9 and TRBJ2-7; TRBD1 agrees at 10 bases. Trimming at V came to 1 base and at J to 9 bases, leaving 6 bases not matched to a gene. The CDR3 sequence is 14 residues long. CDR1 and CDR2 from the germline V gene are SEHNR and FQNEAQ (reference sequence). The DNA of the CDR3 is TGTGCCAGCAGCTTAGGCGGGACAGGGGAATGGCAGTACTTC. It encodes CASSLGGTGEWQYF.

The sample holds one count of this clone. This chain uses TRBV18 with TRBJ2-4; D is ambiguous. The CDR3 is 13 amino acids. From germline, CDR1 is KGHSH and CDR2 LQKENI. Trimming cost V 2 bases and J 4 bases, with 6 bases left between them. DNA of the CDR3: TGTGCCAGCTCACCAGGGATGAAAAACATTCAGTACTTC. Translating gives CASSPGMKNIQYF.

The J gene is TRBJ1-1, the V gene TRBV5-1; D is perhaps TRBD1 (6 bases). Trimming pared 1 base from V and 1 base from J, leaving 14 bases between. The CDR3 runs 16 residues. Germline V CDR1 and CDR2: SGHRS, YFSETQ. The CDR3 loop is CASSLRATGTNTEAFF. The DNA of the CDR3 is TGCGCCAGCAGCTTGAGAGCGACAGGAACGAACACTGAAGCTTTCTTT.

The chain employs TRBV5-1 and TRBJ1-1; TRBD1 agrees at 11 bases. V shed 2 bases and J 12 bases; nucleotides not matched to a gene: 9. This CDR3 is built from 14 residues. The germline gives CDR1 SGHRS, CDR2 YFSETQ. The CDR3 DNA is TGCGCCAGCAGCTTATCGGACAGGGGGCTCAGGACTTTCTTT. It translates to CASSLSDRGLRTFF.

The chain is built from TRBV4-2 and TRBJ2-7, with D possibly TRBD2 on 6 matching bases. The CDR3 is 17 amino acids. Germline V gene lookup returns CDR1 LGHNA and CDR2 YNFKEQ. V was shortened by 1 base and J by 1 base, with 17 bases between the two germline ends. The CDR3 DNA is TGTGCCAGCAGCCAAGTAGGAGGGGCCGCTAATTCCTACGAGCAGTACTTC. Encoded protein: CASSQVGGAANSYEQYF.

The chain employs TRBV5-1 and TRBJ2-1; 9 bases agree with TRBD2. CDR3 length equals 14 residues. Germline trimming cut 4 bases from V and 7 bases from J; bases unmatched to any gene: 6. Germline-derived CDR1 and CDR2 are SGHRS and YFSETQ. CDR3 nucleotide sequence: TGCGCCAGCAGCCCCCCACTAGCGGGTAATGAGCAGTTCTTC. Its protein is CASSPPLAGNEQFF.

This chain joins TRBV5-1 and TRBJ2-6, with D maybe TRBD2 (6 bases). Trimming cost V 7 bases and J 0 bases, with 20 bases left between them. Germline lookup yields CDR1 SGHRS and CDR2 YFSETQ. The CDR3 totals 18 residues. The chain's CDR3 is CASRGGKDGSSGANVLTF. CDR3 DNA: TGCGCCAGCCGTGGGGGGAAGGACGGGAGCTCTGGGGCCAACGTCCTGACTTTC.

The chain carries TRBV7-9 and TRBJ2-7; possible D gene TRBD1, 5 bases. The CDR3 length is 14 residues. V lost 4 bases and J lost 3, with 13 bases in between. The V gene's germline CDR1 is SEHNR and CDR2 FQNEAQ (reference sequence). DNA of the CDR3: TGTGCCAGCAGCTCGATCCAGACAGACTACGAGCAGTACTTC. Its protein is CASSSIQTDYEQYF.